These 20 T cell receptor beta chains came from one sample sequenced in a study of radiotherapy plus CTLA-4 blockade in lung cancer. Libraries were prepared by immunoSEQ multiplex PCR; TCRdb keeps only in-frame clonotypes and omits some of them. The table includes roughly 60,000 clones, less than 85% detected once. The sequenced sample was peripheral blood, obtained from a patient treated with radiotherapy plus ipilimumab. The origin of the receptors is a human donor with non-small cell lung cancer who had a complete response to radiotherapy plus ipilimumab.

The chain carries TRBV15 and TRBJ2-1, with D possibly matching TRBD1 (5 bases). The germline V gene encodes CDR1 LNHNV and CDR2 YYDKDF (reference sequence). CDR3 length: 14 residues. Trimming shortened V by 0 bases and J by 8 bases, and 11 bases separated the two germline ends. In nucleotides, the CDR3 is TGTGCCACCAGCAGAGATTTAGGGGATGATGAGCAGTTCTTC. Its protein is CATSRDLGDDEQFF.

This clone appeared a single time. V and J are TRBV6-1 and TRBJ1-2; 8 positions agree with TRBD1. The CDR3 has 13 amino acids. The germline gives CDR1 MNHNS, CDR2 SASEGT. The V and J ends lost 6 bases and 8 bases, in that order; junction bases with no gene match: 8. For the CDR3, the DNA is TGTGCCAGCAGGGGACAGGCGGCGCGGGGCTACACCTTC. Its protein product is CASRGQAARGYTF.

V is TRBV15 and J is TRBJ2-2; 7 bases map to TRBD2. The CDR3 is 17 amino acids. Germline V gene lookup returns CDR1 LNHNV and CDR2 YYDKDF (reference sequence). V shed 1 base, J shed 1 base, and the junction held 6 bases outside the gene matches. The CDR3 sequence is CATSRGLLAENTGELFF. The CDR3 DNA reads TGTGCCACCAGCAGAGGCCTCCTAGCGGAGAACACCGGGGAGCTGTTTTTT.

Of note for this clone: Other DNA sequences of this sample code for an identical CDR3. This rearrangement joins TRBV7-2 to TRBJ1-6; TRBD1 agrees at 12 bases. The V segment lost 0 bases and the J segment 10 bases; nucleotides outside the gene matches: 1. The CDR3 loop spans 15 amino acids. Germline CDR1 is SGHTA and CDR2 is FQGNSA. CDR3 sequence (DNA): TGTGCCAGCAGCTTAGCGGGACAGGGGGCCTCACCCCTCCACTTT. Encoded protein: CASSLAGQGASPLHF.

V usage is TRBV10-2 and J usage is TRBJ1-2; 9 bases line up with TRBD1. CDR1 and CDR2 (germline): WSHSY, SAAADI. CDR3 length: 17 amino acids. After removal of 8 bases from V and 7 bases from J, the junction contained 20 bases not matched to a gene. The CDR3 sequence: CASARAGTGLSGGGYTF. Written as DNA, the CDR3 is TGCGCCAGCGCCCGAGCCGGGACAGGGCTTAGCGGTGGTGGCTACACCTTC.

This clone was counted a single time. The CDR3 DNA follows: TGTGCCAGCAGCCAACAACTAGCGGGAAAAGATACGCAGTATTTT. As protein: CASSQQLAGKDTQYF. This rearrangement joins TRBV4-2 to TRBJ2-3, with 10 bases matching TRBD2. CDR3 length: 15 residues. Germline V gene data show CDR1 as LGHNA and CDR2 as YNFKEQ. Trimming took 2 bases from V and 5 from J; bases not matched to a gene: 4.

The CDR3 DNA sequence: TGCGCCAGCAGCCAAGAATCTCAGAGGGTTAGATCACCCCTCCACTTT. Translation: CASSQESQRVRSPLHF. This sequence joins TRBV4-3 and TRBJ1-6, with D unclear. The V and J ends lost 0 bases and 10 bases respectively, with 16 bases between them. This CDR3 spans 16 amino acids. Germline values: CDR1 LGHNA, CDR2 YSLEER.

This clone has more than one count but fewer than ten. The chain is built from TRBV10-1 and TRBJ2-2; the match to TRBD1 covers 7 bases. With V trimmed by 6 bases and J by 4 bases, 5 bases remained unmatched. The CDR3 length is 14 residues. Germline V gene sequence: CDR1 WNHNN, CDR2 SYGVQD (reference sequence). CDR3 region: CASSKTGSTGELFF. As DNA, the CDR3 is TGCGCCAGCAGCAAGACAGGGAGCACCGGGGAGCTGTTTTTT.

As concerns this clone: At one end, the junction sequence differs from germline, possibly due to a read error. Within the sample, other DNA sequences also encode this same CDR3. J is TRBJ2-7 and V is TRBV9; D gene unclear. Germline CDR1 SGDLS, CDR2 YYNGEE. The CDR3 has 14 amino acids. The CDR3 DNA reads as TGTGCCAGCAGCGTATCAGGTTACTCCTATGAGCAGTACTTC. Translation: CASSVSGYSYEQYF.

The V call is TRBV19, the J call TRBJ2-7; possible D gene TRBD1, 6 bases. From germline, CDR1 is LNHDA and CDR2 SQIVND (reference sequence). Trimming removed 0 bases at V and 3 bases at J, with 9 bases between. The CDR3 has 14 residues. The CDR3 sequence: CASSIETGLYEQYF. CDR3 DNA: TGTGCCAGTAGTATAGAGACAGGCCTCTACGAGCAGTACTTC.

CDR3 sequence: CASSSPGQLGYTF. CDR3 DNA: TGTGCCAGCAGTTCCCCAGGACAGCTTGGCTACACCTTC. This chain uses TRBV25-1 with TRBJ1-2, with D perhaps matching TRBD1 (6 bases). Germline values: CDR1 MGHDK, CDR2 SYGVNS. The V and J ends lost 5 bases and 7 bases respectively, with 14 bases between them. The CDR3 is 13 residues long.

The rearrangement uses TRBV7-2 and TRBJ1-1, with D tentatively TRBD1 (6 bases). The V gene lost 5 bases and the J gene lost 5 bases, with 12 bases spanning the gap. The germline CDR1 and CDR2 sequences are SGHTA and FQGNSA. The CDR3 totals 13 residues. CDR3 DNA sequence: TGTGCCAGCAGCGCCCAGGGGCGGACTGAAGCTTTCTTT. Translating it yields CASSAQGRTEAFF.

The gene calls are TRBV7-9 and TRBJ1-2, with 10 bases that match TRBD1. From germline, CDR1 is SEHNR and CDR2 FQNEAQ (reference sequence). The CDR3 has 14 amino acids. After removal of 5 bases from V and 8 bases from J, the junction contained 8 bases not matched to a gene. CDR3 DNA: TGTGCCAGCAGCGCGAGTGGGACAGGGGTCGGCTACACCTTC. It translates to CASSASGTGVGYTF.

This clone occurred once. This rearrangement joins TRBV19 to TRBJ2-1; 9 bases align to TRBD1. Germline V gene data show CDR1 as LNHDA and CDR2 as SQIVND (reference sequence). This CDR3 is built from 15 residues. Trimming cost V 6 bases and J 10 bases; bases outside gene matches: 13. DNA of the CDR3: TGTGCCAGTAGGACACAGGGGGCTGGTATAGGAGAGCAGTTCTTC. Translation gives CASRTQGAGIGEQFF.

The chain carries TRBV28 and TRBJ1-1; TRBD1 is a possible D gene (5 bases). The CDR3 spans 15 residues. V was pared by 5 bases and J by 0 bases, with 13 bases between. Per the germline V gene, CDR1 is MDHEN and CDR2 is SYDVKM. The chain's CDR3 is CASSELTELNTEAFF. Here the CDR3 DNA reads TGTGCCAGCAGTGAACTGACAGAGTTGAACACTGAAGCTTTCTTT.

This chain connects TRBV19 to TRBJ1-2, with 10 bases lining up with TRBD1. This CDR3 has 15 residues. CDR1 LNHDA and CDR2 SQIVND come from the germline V gene (reference sequence). J lost 7 bases, V lost 5 bases, and 10 bases had no gene match. This CDR3 is CASSPGQGRRFGYTF. The CDR3 nucleotides read TGTGCCAGTAGTCCGGGACAGGGGAGGCGGTTTGGCTACACCTTC.

V is TRBV6-1 and J is TRBJ1-2, with D possibly being TRBD1 (6 bases). Germline CDR1 is MNHNS and CDR2 is SASEGT. V gave up 6 bases and J gave up 4 bases, with 9 bases separating them. The CDR3 covers 12 residues. The CDR3 spells CASRQGLYGYTF. CDR3 bases: TGTGCCAGCAGACAGGGCCTCTATGGCTACACCTTC.

V and J are TRBV4-2 and TRBJ1-5, with D uncertain. The CDR3 totals 13 residues. Germline CDR1 LGHNA, CDR2 YNFKEQ. V lost 2 bases and J lost 5, with 7 bases in between. The CDR3 is CASSQSGYQPQHF. The CDR3 DNA follows: TGTGCCAGCAGCCAATCGGGGTATCAGCCCCAGCATTTT.

In its sample, this clone ranks as medium-sized (0.01 to 0.1%). CDR3 nucleotides: TGTGCCAGCAGTCCGTGGGACAGCTTGGGACAGCCCCAGCATTTT. Translation gives CASSPWDSLGQPQHF. The V call is TRBV6-1, the J call TRBJ1-5, with 7 bases fitting TRBD1. V lost 5 bases, J lost 7 bases, and 11 bases stayed unmatched. CDR1 is MNHNS and CDR2 is SASEGT in the germline V gene. CDR3 length: 15 residues.

There are a few counts of this clone. The chain employs TRBV15 and TRBJ1-4, with 9 bases fitting TRBD1. Looked up from germline, CDR1 is LNHNV and CDR2 is YYDKDF (reference sequence). V lost 1 base and J lost 8; bases outside the gene matches: 2. This CDR3 spans 14 amino acids. The CDR3 sequence is CATSRGGQGEKLFF. The CDR3 bases are TGTGCCACCAGCAGAGGCGGACAGGGGGAAAAACTGTTTTTT.